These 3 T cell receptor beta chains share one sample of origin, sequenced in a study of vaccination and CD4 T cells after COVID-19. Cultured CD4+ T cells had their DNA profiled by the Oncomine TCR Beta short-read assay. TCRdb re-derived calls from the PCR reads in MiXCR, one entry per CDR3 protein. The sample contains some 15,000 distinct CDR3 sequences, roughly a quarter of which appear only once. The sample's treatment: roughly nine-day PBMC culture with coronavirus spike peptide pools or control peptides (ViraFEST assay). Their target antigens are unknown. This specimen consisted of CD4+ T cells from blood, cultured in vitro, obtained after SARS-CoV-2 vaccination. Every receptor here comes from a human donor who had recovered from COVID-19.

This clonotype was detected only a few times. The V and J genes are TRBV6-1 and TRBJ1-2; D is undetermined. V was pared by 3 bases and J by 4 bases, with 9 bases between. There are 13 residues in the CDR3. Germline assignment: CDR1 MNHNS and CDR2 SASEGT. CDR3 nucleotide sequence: TGTGCCAGCAGTGATGTAGCAGCCTATGGCTACACCTTC. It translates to CASSDVAAYGYTF.

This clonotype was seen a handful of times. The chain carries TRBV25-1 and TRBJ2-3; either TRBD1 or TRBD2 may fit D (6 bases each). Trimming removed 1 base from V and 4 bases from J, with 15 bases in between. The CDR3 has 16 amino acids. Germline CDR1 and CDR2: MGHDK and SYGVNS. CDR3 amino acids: CASSEWGASRADTQYF. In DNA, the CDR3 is TGTGCCAGCAGTGAATGGGGGGCATCCAGGGCAGATACGCAGTATTTT.

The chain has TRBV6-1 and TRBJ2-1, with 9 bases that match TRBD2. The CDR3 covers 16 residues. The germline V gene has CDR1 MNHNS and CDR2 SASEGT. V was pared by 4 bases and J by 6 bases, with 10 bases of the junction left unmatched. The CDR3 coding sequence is TGTGCCAGCAGTGGGTATTGGGCGGGAGGGGGCAATGAGCAGTTCTTC. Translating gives CASSGYWAGGGNEQFF.